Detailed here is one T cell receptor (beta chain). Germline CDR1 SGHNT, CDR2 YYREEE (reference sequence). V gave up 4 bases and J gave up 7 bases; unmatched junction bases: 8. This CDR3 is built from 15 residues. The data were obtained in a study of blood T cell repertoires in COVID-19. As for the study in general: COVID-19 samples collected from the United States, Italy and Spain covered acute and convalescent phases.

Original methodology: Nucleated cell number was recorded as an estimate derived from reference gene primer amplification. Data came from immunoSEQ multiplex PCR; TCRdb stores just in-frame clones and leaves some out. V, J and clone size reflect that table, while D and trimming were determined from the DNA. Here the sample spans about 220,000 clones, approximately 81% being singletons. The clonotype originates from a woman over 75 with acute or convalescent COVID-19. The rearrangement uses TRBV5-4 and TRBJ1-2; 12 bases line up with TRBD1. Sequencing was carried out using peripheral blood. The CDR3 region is CASSPRDRGQGGYTF. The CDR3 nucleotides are TGTGCCAGCAGCCCCAGGGACAGGGGGCAAGGTGGCTACACCTTC.